The entry below describes one T cell receptor (beta chain). Antigen unknown. Primers included in the PCR were 60 Vbeta and 13 Jbeta primers. Repertoires were generated with immunoSEQ multiplex PCR, while TCRdb's copy carries only in-frame clones and drops some. The sample records roughly 65,000 clones, about 63% being singletons. This specimen comes from a study of cytomegalovirus exposure and HLA in healthy donors. This CDR3 is built from 17 residues. Per the germline V gene, CDR1 is SGHTA and CDR2 is FQGNSA. After removal of 1 base from V and 3 bases from J, the junction contained 11 bases not matched to a gene. Points from the study as a whole: It was likely that a cluster of highly shared sequence variants was a sequencing artifact. Through in vitro validation, a few CMV-associated chains were shown to be specific for CMV antigens. Highest at DRB1 and lowest at HLA-C, TCR association rates differed among HLA loci in a later analysis. Within an earlier analysis, most TCR beta V segments proved productive either about 90% or about 30% of the time.

This clonotype was sampled from a man in his forties in good health and CMV-seropositive. The chain employs TRBV7-2 and TRBJ2-7, with 8 bases that match TRBD1. Material: PBMCs. As DNA, the CDR3 is TGTGCCAGCAGCTTAGTCTTTGGACAGGGCGTTTTCTACGAGCAGTACTTC. It is translated as CASSLVFGQGVFYEQYF.